These 2 T cell receptor beta chains originate from one sample sequenced in a study of T cell clonality in common variable immunodeficiency. Generated by immunoSEQ multiplex PCR, the TCRdb table keeps only in-frame clones and is missing some. In total the sample includes roughly 40,000 clones, none of them seen once. The sequencing sample was made of peripheral blood mononuclear cells. These receptors originate from a person aged 18 to 75 in good health.

Sample share makes this clone medium-sized (0.01 to 0.1%). The observed sequence ends 3 residues before the CDR3 terminus, with the missing tail filled in from the germline J gene. V usage is TRBV6-1 and J usage is TRBJ2-7; maybe TRBD2 (6 bases). V shed 0 bases and J shed 0 bases, with 6 bases lying between them. CDR1 is MNHNS, CDR2 SASEGT, per germline. There are 14 residues in the CDR3. CDR3 protein: CASSEAGGSYEQYF. CDR3 DNA, as far as it was read: TGTGCCAGCAGTGAAGCGGGGGGCTCCTACGAG.

This clone was counted many times. Read data end 3 residues before the CDR3 end; the end is taken from the germline J gene. The chain is built from TRBV20-1 and TRBJ1-2, with D tentatively TRBD1 (6 bases). Germline V lookup: CDR1 DFQATT, CDR2 SNEGSKA (reference sequence). Trimming removed 0 bases from V and 4 bases from J, with 12 bases in between. This CDR3 region has 14 residues. The CDR3 DNA, read in part, is TGCAGTGCTAGAGATGGAACAGGGCTCTATGGC. Its translation is CSARDGTGLYG. The entire CDR3 protein reads CSARDGTGLYGYTF.